These 12 T cell receptor beta chains were sequenced from one sample in a study of blood T cell repertoires in COVID-19. The assay was immunoSEQ multiplex PCR, and TCRdb's table has in-frame clones only and misses some. The repertoire holds more than 95,000 clones, roughly nine tenths seen once, with more than 5% in the top ten. Specimen: peripheral blood. These receptors came from a human donor in a cohort sampled during active COVID-19.

This sequence joins TRBV6-5 and TRBJ2-7; D not certain. Trimming removed 6 bases at V and 3 bases at J, with 15 bases between. Germline V gene sequence: CDR1 MNHEY, CDR2 SVGAGI. CDR3 length: 14 amino acids. CDR3 DNA: TGTGCCAGCAGCCCCTCACGGAGTGGCTACGAGCAGTACTTC. It translates to CASSPSRSGYEQYF.

The rearrangement joins TRBV5-5 to TRBJ2-1, with D perhaps TRBD1 (6 bases). Trimming removed 2 bases at V and 4 bases at J, with 19 bases between. This CDR3 is built from 17 residues. Germline V gene sequence: CDR1 SGHKS, CDR2 YYEKEE (reference sequence). This chain's CDR3 is CASSFLKQGPDYNEQFF. The CDR3 DNA follows: TGTGCCAGCAGCTTCCTGAAACAGGGACCCGATTACAATGAGCAGTTCTTC.

The V and J genes are TRBV27 and TRBJ2-1; D may be TRBD2 (6 bases). V was shortened by 5 bases and J by 4 bases, with 24 bases between the two germline ends. CDR3 length: 18 amino acids. Germline V CDR1 and CDR2: MNHEY, SMNVEV (reference sequence). The DNA for the CDR3 is TGTGCCAGCAGTCATGGACTACTGGCAACCCTGTCATACAATGAGCAGTTCTTC. As protein: CASSHGLLATLSYNEQFF.

This chain joins TRBV9 and TRBJ2-7, with D perhaps TRBD2 (6 bases). CDR3 length: 15 residues. V was shortened by 4 bases and J by 2 bases, with 16 bases between the two germline ends. The germline gives CDR1 SGDLS, CDR2 YYNGEE. CDR3 in DNA: TGTGCCAGCAGCCGAAGAAGGGAGGATACCTACGAGCAGTACTTC. As protein: CASSRRREDTYEQYF.

With regard to this clone: This may stem from a read error, because a much larger clone lies one nucleotide away. The chain has TRBV5-1 and TRBJ1-5, with 10 nucleotides matching TRBD1. CDR1 and CDR2 from the germline V gene are SGHRS and YFSETQ. This CDR3 contains 14 residues. Unmatched junction bases numbered 3, after V lost 4 bases and J lost 5 bases. In DNA, the CDR3 is TGCGCCAGCAGCGCCGGGACAGGGGATCAGCCCCAGCATTTT. Translated, it gives CASSAGTGDQPQHF. Full variable domain (missing parts from reference TRBV5-1 and TRBJ1-5): KAGVTQTPRYLIKTRGQQVTLSCSPISGHRSVSWYQQTPGQGLQFLFEYFSETQRNKGNFPGRFSGRQFSNSRSEMNVSTLELGDSALYLCASSAGTGDQPQHFGDGTRLSIL.

V is TRBV28 and J is TRBJ2-7; D perhaps matches TRBD2 (5 bases). Germline V CDR1 and CDR2: MDHEN, SYDVKM. This CDR3 spans 15 amino acids. V shed 3 bases and J shed 6 bases, with 18 bases lying between them. CDR3 region: CASSLEDRFLSEQYF. CDR3 nucleotides: TGTGCCAGCAGTTTGGAGGATAGGTTCCTGAGCGAGCAGTACTTC.

V usage is TRBV21-1 and J usage is TRBJ1-6; the D call in the table, TRBD1, was not verified against the DNA. TRBV21-1 has pseudogene status. The CDR3 has 17 amino acids. CDR3 protein: CASSESPRTGRNSPLHF. The CDR3 DNA reads TGTGCCAGCAGCGAAAGCCCGAGGACAGGGAGGAATTCACCCCTCCACTTT.

The chain employs TRBV27 and TRBJ2-2; D is possibly TRBD2 (6 bases). Trimming pared 4 bases from V and 11 bases from J, leaving 14 bases between. Germline values: CDR1 MNHEY, CDR2 SMNVEV (reference sequence). This CDR3 region has 13 residues. The DNA of the CDR3 is TGTGCCAGCAGTTCCTCGGGGAGGATAGAGCTGTTTTTT. The encoded protein is CASSSSGRIELFF.

This chain uses TRBV9 with TRBJ2-1; possible D gene TRBD1, 5 bases. This CDR3 has 15 residues. The V gene lost 3 bases and the J gene lost 4 bases, with 14 bases spanning the gap. Germline loops: CDR1 SGDLS, CDR2 YYNGEE. The CDR3 spells CASSGDLGVYNEQFF. CDR3 nucleotides: TGTGCCAGCAGCGGCGATCTAGGGGTATACAATGAGCAGTTCTTC.

The chain employs TRBV5-1 and TRBJ2-3, with 13 bases fitting TRBD2. V dropped 4 bases and J dropped 4; count of bases not matched to a gene: 6. The CDR3 spans 16 residues. The V gene's germline CDR1 is SGHRS and CDR2 YFSETQ. This CDR3 reads CASSTRTSGRADTQYF. CDR3 sequence (DNA): TGCGCCAGCAGCACACGGACTAGCGGGAGAGCAGATACGCAGTATTTT.

This sequence joins TRBV27 and TRBJ2-1; D gene ambiguous. Trimming stripped 2 bases from V and 8 bases from J, with 10 bases between. CDR3 size: 13 residues. CDR1 and CDR2 (germline): MNHEY, SMNVEV (reference sequence). The CDR3 loop is CASSLTLDYEQFF. In DNA, the CDR3 is TGTGCCAGCAGTTTAACTCTAGATTATGAGCAGTTCTTC.

This chain connects TRBV5-1 to TRBJ1-2; D is ambiguous. V was clipped by 5 bases and J by 4 bases, with 12 bases between them. The CDR3 consists of 13 residues. In germline, CDR1 is SGHRS, CDR2 YFSETQ. CDR3 protein: CASSQQQLYGYTF. The CDR3 DNA reads TGCGCCAGCAGTCAACAACAGCTCTATGGCTACACCTTC.